The subject of this entry is one TCR beta chain. Its antigen is undetermined. The repertoire was sequenced with immunoSEQ multiplex PCR; TCRdb's copy has only in-frame clones and lacks some. In the table there are about 120,000 clones, 85% to 95% of which are singletons. This sample was taken from a study of T cell responses to AZD1222 COVID-19 vaccine. Looked up from germline, CDR1 is MGHRA and CDR2 is YSYEKL. V was pared by 1 base and J by 5 bases, with 14 bases between. The CDR3 is made up of 16 amino acids. Points from the study as a whole: Targets within unmutated variant regions were reportedly found for nearly half of spike-specific TCRs.

This receptor was identified in an adult in good health. V is TRBV4-1 and J is TRBJ1-4; D is possibly TRBD1 (6 bases). Sequenced material: peripheral blood, taken on day 0 of AZD1222 vaccination. CDR3 in amino acids: CASSQVGGGRNEKLFF. The DNA for the CDR3 is TGCGCCAGCAGCCAAGTAGGCGGGGGGCGGAATGAAAAACTGTTTTTT.